Following are 28 T cell receptor beta chains from one sample sequenced in a study of shared clonotypes between healthy human individuals. TCRdb's table, derived via immunoSEQ multiplex PCR, lists solely in-frame clones and lacks some. The data contain about 490,000 clones, over 60% of them seen just once; the ten biggest clones take up 10% to 15%. Sequencing was done on a sample of PBMCs. These receptors were collected from a woman aged 40-49 years in good health. Some clones in this sample may be carry-over from other donors' samples.

As concerns this clone: The conserved phenylalanine or tryptophan is not found at the CDR3 terminus, so this likely reflects a read error. The chain employs TRBV4-2 and TRBJ1-1; TRBD1 is a possible D gene (6 bases). Deletions cut 1 base from V and 1 base from J, with 10 bases between. CDR1 LGHNA and CDR2 YNFKEQ come from the germline V gene. The CDR3 spans 15 residues. CDR3 loop: CASSQAGAGNTEAFL. The CDR3 nucleotides are TGTGCCAGCAGCCAAGCGGGGGCTGGGAACACTGAAGCTTTCCTT.

The rearrangement joins TRBV28 to TRBJ1-2; tentative D call: TRBD1 (6 bases). The V gene's germline CDR1 is MDHEN and CDR2 SYDVKM. This CDR3 is built from 16 residues. Between the trimmed V and J ends, which lost 8 bases and 5 bases, there was a span of 24 bases. The CDR3 loop is CASPRRGAVGSYGYTF. DNA for the CDR3: TGTGCCAGCCCTAGGAGGGGGGCAGTTGGTTCGTATGGCTACACCTTC.

About this clone itself: Possible read error: a much larger clone is one base away. V is TRBV4-2 and J is TRBJ2-7; 9 bases are shared with TRBD2. Germline V gene lookup returns CDR1 LGHNA and CDR2 YNFKEQ. V gave up 0 bases and J gave up 4 bases; unmatched junction bases: 13. The CDR3 has 18 residues. The CDR3 protein is CASSQEWAGGPFVYEQYF. The CDR3 DNA reads as TGTGCCAGCAGCCAAGAGTGGGCGGGAGGGCCTTTCGTATACGAGCAGTACTTC.

In the case of this clone: The sample carries other DNA sequences with the same CDR3. V is TRBV7-2 and J is TRBJ2-3; 10 positions agree with TRBD2. This CDR3 is 16 amino acids long. Germline CDR1 reads SGHTA; CDR2 reads FQGNSA. The trim removed 5 bases at V and 2 bases at J, leaving 7 bases unmatched. The CDR3 loop is CASSPRTSGNTDTQYF. DNA for the CDR3: TGTGCCAGCAGCCCCCGGACTAGCGGAAACACAGATACGCAGTATTTT.

This chain joins TRBV7-8 and TRBJ2-1; D is uncertain. V lost 6 bases, J lost 0 bases, and 15 bases lay in between. Germline CDR1 SGHVS, CDR2 FQNEAQ. This CDR3 is 16 amino acids long. The CDR3 DNA reads TGTGCCAGCAGTTTAAGGGTGGTCAGCTCCTACAATGAGCAGTTCTTC. This translates into CASSLRVVSSYNEQFF.

This chain links TRBV5-6 with TRBJ1-2, with D hard to call. Trimming cost V 2 bases and J 1 base, with 12 bases left between them. CDR3 length: 15 residues. Germline loops: CDR1 SGHDT, CDR2 YYEEEE. The CDR3 protein is CASSFGPGSNYGYTF. The CDR3 DNA is TGTGCCAGCAGCTTTGGACCAGGCAGTAACTATGGCTACACCTTC.

The chain employs TRBV4-1 and TRBJ1-5, with D unresolved. Germline-derived CDR1 and CDR2 are MGHRA and YSYEKL. V was shortened by 1 base and J by 0 bases, with 10 bases between the two germline ends. The CDR3 length is 16 residues. CDR3 residues: CASSQGRSPSNQPQHF. The CDR3 region has the DNA TGCGCCAGCAGCCAAGGACGGTCCCCTAGCAATCAGCCCCAGCATTTT.

J is TRBJ1-1 and V is TRBV27, with D uncertain. Per germline, CDR1 MNHEY and CDR2 SMNVEV (reference sequence). The CDR3 runs to 12 residues. V was shortened by 6 bases and J by 1 base, with 6 bases between the two germline ends. CDR3 nucleotides: TGTGCCAGCAGGATCTGGAACACTGAAGCTTTCTTT. Protein product: CASRIWNTEAFF.

The rearrangement uses TRBV5-1 and TRBJ2-1, with 7 bases identical to TRBD1. The CDR3 covers 12 residues. Germline V lookup: CDR1 SGHRS, CDR2 YFSETQ. V lost 3 bases, J lost 7 bases, and 1 base stayed unmatched. CDR3 amino acids: CASSSQGNEQFF. The CDR3 DNA reads TGCGCCAGCAGCTCACAGGGGAATGAGCAGTTCTTC.

The chain is built from TRBV28 and TRBJ2-7; D ambiguous. This CDR3 contains 17 residues. The V end was cut by 3 bases, the J end by 2 bases, with 20 bases between. Germline V gives CDR1 MDHEN, CDR2 SYDVKM. The CDR3 sequence: CASSLTQSGRITYEQYF. The CDR3 nucleotides read TGTGCCAGCAGTTTGACACAGTCCGGAAGAATTACCTACGAGCAGTACTTC.

This clone was counted a single time. The chain combines TRBV6-5 with TRBJ1-2; TRBD1 aligns across 8 bases. The length of the CDR3 is 16 residues. The germline gives CDR1 MNHEY, CDR2 SVGAGI. V shed 2 bases and J 4 bases; nucleotides not matched to a gene: 9. CDR3 residues: CASSYGPGGFVYGYTF. In DNA form, the CDR3 reads TGTGCCAGCAGTTACGGGCCAGGGGGCTTTGTCTATGGCTACACCTTC.

V is TRBV7-6 and J is TRBJ2-1; TRBD2 aligns across 8 bases. The CDR3 has 20 amino acids. Germline lookup yields CDR1 SGHVS and CDR2 FNYEAQ. V shed 3 bases, J shed 4 bases, and the junction held 20 bases outside the gene matches. Here the CDR3 reads CASSFRLEGPREGFYNEQFF. As DNA, the CDR3 is TGTGCCAGCAGCTTCCGCCTTGAAGGTCCACGGGAGGGATTTTACAATGAGCAGTTCTTC.

The chain employs TRBV11-2 and TRBJ1-5; D remains ambiguous. Germline-derived CDR1 and CDR2 are SGHAT and FQNNGV. Trimming pared 5 bases from V and 2 bases from J, leaving 7 bases between. The CDR3 covers 13 residues. This chain's CDR3 is CASSPGGNQPQHF. The DNA of the CDR3 is TGTGCCAGCAGCCCCGGTGGCAATCAGCCCCAGCATTTT.

This clone is a singleton in its sample. The chain is built from TRBV28 and TRBJ2-1; TRBD2 matches at 12 bases. The CDR3 spans 14 residues. The V segment lost 8 bases and the J segment 5 bases; nucleotides outside the gene matches: 4. CDR1 is MDHEN, CDR2 SYDVKM, per germline. CDR3 coding DNA: TGTGCCAGCCCCCCTAGCGGGAGGGACAATGAGCAGTTCTTC. Translating it yields CASPPSGRDNEQFF. The full variable domain, completed using reference TRBV28 and TRBJ2-1, is DVKVTQSSRYLVKRTGEKVFLECVQDMDHENMFWYRQDPGLGLRLIYFSYDVKMKEKGDIPEGYSVSREKKERFSLILESASTNQTSMYLCASPPSGRDNEQFFGPGTRLTVL.

This chain uses TRBV30 with TRBJ2-1, with TRBD2 matching over 7 bases. V lost 2 bases and J lost 7; bases outside the gene matches: 11. The germline V gene has CDR1 GTSNPN and CDR2 SVGIG (reference sequence). The CDR3 covers 15 residues. CDR3 in DNA: TGTGCCTGGAGTTTTGGACTAGAGGTTACAAATGAGCAGTTCTTC. Translating gives CAWSFGLEVTNEQFF.

The gene calls are TRBV14 and TRBJ2-7, with D perhaps TRBD1 (6 bases). Germline CDR1 and CDR2: SGHDN and FVKESK. CDR3 size: 14 residues. Trimming pared 2 bases from V and 5 bases from J, leaving 13 bases between. CDR3 bases: TGTGCCAGCAGCCAACTACAGGGTGCAGACGAGCAGTACTTC. It codes for CASSQLQGADEQYF.

The chain is built from TRBV5-1 and TRBJ2-5; either TRBD1 or TRBD2 may fit D (6 bases each). V was shortened by 2 bases and J by 5 bases, with 10 bases between the two germline ends. CDR1 and CDR2 (germline): SGHRS, YFSETQ. The CDR3 sequence is 13 residues long. The CDR3 protein is CASSLQGGETQYF. The CDR3 DNA is TGCGCCAGCAGCTTACAGGGAGGTGAGACCCAGTACTTC.

This clone has at least ten counts. This probably arose from a read error, given a far larger clone one base away. Other DNA sequences from this sample encode an identical CDR3 as well. The gene calls are TRBV29-1 and TRBJ1-2; no reliable D call. Germline loops: CDR1 SQVTM, CDR2 ANQGSEA. The CDR3 spans 11 residues. The chain's CDR3 is CSESSNYGYTF. The CDR3 DNA reads as TGCAGCGAGTCCTCAAACTACGGCTACACCTTC. Based on the CDR3 plus reference TRBV29-1 and TRBJ1-2, the full variable domain is SAVISQKPSRDICQRGTSLTIQCQVDSQVTMMFWYRQQPGQSLTLIATANQGSEATYESGFVIDKFPISRPNLTFSTLTVSNMSPEDSSIYLCSESSNYGYTFGSGTRLTVV.

CDR3 DNA: TGTGCCAGCAGCCCCTATGGAGGGGGGGACAATGAGCAGTTCTTC. Encoded protein: CASSPYGGGDNEQFF. V gene TRBV11-3 combines with J gene TRBJ2-1; perhaps TRBD2 as D (7 bases). The germline V gene encodes CDR1 SGHNT and CDR2 YENEEA. The CDR3 runs 15 residues. Trimming shortened V by 5 bases and J by 5 bases, and 16 bases separated the two germline ends.

J is TRBJ1-6 and V is TRBV7-3; D not certain. Trimming took off 2 bases at V and 10 bases at J, with 12 bases between the two ends. The CDR3 totals 14 residues. The germline V gene has CDR1 SGHTA and CDR2 FQGTGA. The CDR3: CASSLQGYRSPLHF. Here the CDR3 DNA reads TGTGCCAGCAGCTTACAAGGGTACCGGTCACCCCTCCACTTT.

The V gene is TRBV28, the J gene TRBJ2-3; no reliable D call. Trimming removed 4 bases from V and 6 bases from J, with 8 bases in between. The CDR3 has 12 amino acids. CDR1 is MDHEN, CDR2 SYDVKM, per germline. The CDR3 nucleotides read TGTGCCAGCAGTTCCCTACAGGATACGCAGTATTTT. It specifies CASSSLQDTQYF.

This sequence joins TRBV28 and TRBJ2-6; D is possibly TRBD1 (6 bases). In germline, CDR1 is MDHEN, CDR2 SYDVKM. Between the trimmed V and J ends, which lost 8 bases and 4 bases, there was a span of 21 bases. This CDR3 comprises 17 residues. CDR3 coding DNA: TGTGCCAGCCAAATGACAGGCGGCGTGGTAGGGGCCAACGTCCTGACTTTC. Its protein is CASQMTGGVVGANVLTF.

Comments on this clone: A far larger clone is off by one base, so a read error is likely. This specimen includes other DNA sequences encoding the same CDR3. The V call is TRBV6-1, the J call TRBJ1-2; no clear D. Germline V lookup: CDR1 MNHNS, CDR2 SASEGT. CDR3 length: 14 residues. CDR3: CASSLRTAETGYTF. The DNA for the CDR3 is TGCGCCAGCAGCCTGAGGACCGCAGAAACGGGCTACACCTTC.

This rearrangement joins TRBV7-9 to TRBJ1-2; D unresolved. Trimming shortened V by 7 bases and J by 8 bases, and 14 bases separated the two germline ends. Per the germline V gene, CDR1 is SEHNR and CDR2 is FQNEAQ (reference sequence). CDR3 length: 12 residues. The CDR3 DNA is TGTGCCAGCACCATGACCGGGCACGGCTACACCTTC. It specifies CASTMTGHGYTF.

The chain is built from TRBV7-8 and TRBJ1-2; D might be TRBD1 (5 bases). Trimming took 5 bases from V and 0 from J, leaving 7 bases between them. CDR3 length equals 13 residues. Germline CDR1 SGHVS, CDR2 FQNEAQ. The CDR3 nucleotides read TGTGCCAGCAGCCCGGGACCTAACTATGGCTACACCTTC. It translates to CASSPGPNYGYTF.

This chain joins TRBV10-1 and TRBJ2-3; D is uncertain. The CDR3 totals 15 residues. Germline CDR1 is WNHNN and CDR2 is SYGVQD (reference sequence). The ends were cut back, 0 bases at V and 2 bases at J, with 9 bases in the middle. The CDR3 nucleotides read TGCGCCAGCAGTGAGTCTATTGGAGACACAGATACGCAGTATTTT. This codes for CASSESIGDTDTQYF.

A single count supports this clone. The gene calls are TRBV7-2 and TRBJ1-2; D may be TRBD1 (6 bases). The CDR3 runs 18 residues. The germline CDR1 and CDR2 sequences are SGHTA and FQGNSA. Trimming shortened V by 0 bases and J by 4 bases, and 21 bases separated the two germline ends. CDR3 sequence reads: CASSLAGGGGAGIYGYTF. The CDR3, as DNA: TGTGCCAGCAGCTTAGCTGGTGGTGGGGGCGCCGGAATCTATGGCTACACCTTC.

The V and J genes are TRBV10-3 and TRBJ2-1, with a possible D match to TRBD2 (5 bases). Per germline, CDR1 ENHRY and CDR2 SYGVKD. The CDR3 spans 13 residues. Deletions cut 0 bases from V and 10 bases from J, with 10 bases between. The CDR3 protein is CAISESRVSEQFF. The CDR3 DNA sequence: TGTGCCATCAGTGAGTCGAGGGTGTCAGAGCAGTTCTTC.